One and the same sample provided the 26 T cell receptor beta chains below, sequenced in a study of T-cell reconstitution after alpha-beta-depleted transplantation in children. During its preparation, the TCRbeta library received unique molecular identifiers. Using its own MiXCR run on the PCR reads, TCRdb lists one record per CDR3 protein. The sample includes roughly 500,000 distinct CDR3 sequences, about a sixth seen only once; the top ten take around 3.3%. Sequences were derived from PBMCs from the stem cell graft donor, sampled from the stem cell graft. These receptors all stem from a human donor who donated a stem cell graft to a child with acute lymphoblastic leukemia.

The chain employs TRBV5-4 and TRBJ1-1; 9 positions agree with TRBD1. With V trimmed by 5 bases and J by 4 bases, 6 bases remained unmatched. The CDR3 is 14 residues long. Germline V gene lookup returns CDR1 SGHNT and CDR2 YYREEE (reference sequence). The CDR3 nucleotides read TGTGCCAGCAGATCAACAGGGGGCGGCACTGAAGCTTTCTTT. Encoded protein: CASRSTGGGTEAFF.

This clonotype was seen a handful of times. The V and J genes are TRBV9 and TRBJ2-5, with D tentatively TRBD2 (5 bases). Between the trimmed V and J ends, which lost 0 bases and 2 bases, there was a span of 8 bases. Germline loops: CDR1 SGDLS, CDR2 YYNGEE. CDR3 length: 14 residues. CDR3 amino acids: CASSVGEHQETQYF. The CDR3 DNA sequence: TGTGCCAGCAGCGTAGGGGAGCATCAAGAGACCCAGTACTTC.

CDR3 nucleotides: TGTGCCAGCAGCCTCCGCGCGCGTTTCTCCTACAATGAGCAGTTCTTC. As protein: CASSLRARFSYNEQFF. This sequence joins TRBV6-1 and TRBJ2-1; D not certain. Trimming removed 6 bases at V and 0 bases at J, with 15 bases between. The CDR3 spans 16 residues. Germline V lookup: CDR1 MNHNS, CDR2 SASEGT.

This clonotype was picked up a small number of times. The rearrangement uses TRBV25-1 and TRBJ2-1; TRBD2 might be the D (5 bases). CDR1 and CDR2 from the germline V gene are MGHDK and SYGVNS. The CDR3 length is 14 residues. Trimming took 2 bases from V and 7 from J, leaving 12 bases between them. The DNA of the CDR3 is TGTGCCAGCAGTGAAGTTGCTAGGGAGAATGAGCAGTTCTTC. As protein: CASSEVARENEQFF.

This clonotype came up a few times. The gene calls are TRBV9 and TRBJ1-2; D is unresolved. V dropped 0 bases and J dropped 2 bases, with 8 bases sitting between them. Germline V gene lookup returns CDR1 SGDLS and CDR2 YYNGEE. The CDR3 runs to 14 residues. CDR3 sequence reads: CASSVGPGNYGYTF. The CDR3 DNA reads as TGTGCCAGCAGCGTAGGGCCAGGCAACTATGGCTACACCTTC. The entire variable domain, with the rest obtained from reference TRBV9 and TRBJ1-2, is as follows: DSGVTQTPKHLITATGQRVTLRCSPRSGDLSVYWYQQSLDQGLQFLIQYYNGEERAKGNILERFSAQQFPDLHSELNLSSLELGDSALYFCASSVGPGNYGYTFGSGTRLTVV.

The chain joins TRBV7-9 to TRBJ2-3; no clear D gene. Germline V gene lookup returns CDR1 SEHNR and CDR2 FQNEAQ (reference sequence). CDR3 size: 13 residues. V was cut by 1 base and J by 4 bases, with 6 bases left in between. The CDR3 loop is CASSLVQADTQYF. Written as DNA, the CDR3 is TGTGCCAGCAGCTTAGTCCAGGCAGATACGCAGTATTTT. The whole variable domain, filled in from reference TRBV7-9 and TRBJ2-3, reads DTGVSQNPRHKITKRGQNVTFRCDPISEHNRLYWYRQTLGQGPEFLTYFQNEAQLEKSRLLSDRFSAERPKGSFSTLEIQRTEQGDSAMYLCASSLVQADTQYFGPGTRLTVL.

This clonotype came up a few times. The rearrangement links TRBV20-1 to TRBJ2-1, with 14 bases identical to TRBD2. Per the germline V gene, CDR1 is DFQATT and CDR2 is SNEGSKA (reference sequence). The V gene end was trimmed by 6 bases and the J gene end by 5 bases; junction bases not matched to a gene: 12. The CDR3 consists of 17 residues. The CDR3 region is CSALGLAGARSHNEQFF. The CDR3 DNA follows: TGCAGTGCGTTGGGACTAGCGGGAGCCCGTAGCCACAATGAGCAGTTCTTC.

The chain carries TRBV21-1 and TRBJ2-7. TRBV21-1 is a documented pseudogene. The CDR3 has 15 residues. The CDR3 region has the DNA TGTGCCAGCAGCAAAGAGGACAGGGGCTCGGACGAGCAGTACTTC. Amino acids: CASSKEDRGSDEQYF.

This clonotype was seen many times. The chain combines TRBV12-3 or TRBV12-4 with TRBJ1-2; D is uncertain. V was trimmed by 2 bases and J by 1 base, leaving 2 bases between them. This CDR3 has 12 amino acids. Written as DNA, the CDR3 is TGTGCCAGCAGTTTAATTAACTATGGCTACACCTTC. Its translation is CASSLINYGYTF.

This clonotype was observed a few times. The gene calls are TRBV6-1 and TRBJ1-1, with D perhaps TRBD1 (5 bases). The CDR3 is 14 amino acids. Trimming shortened V by 6 bases and J by 0 bases, and 11 bases separated the two germline ends. Germline V gives CDR1 MNHNS, CDR2 SASEGT. The CDR3 loop reads CASSPQEMNTEAFF. In nucleotides, the CDR3 is TGTGCCAGCAGCCCACAGGAAATGAACACTGAAGCTTTCTTT.

The chain uses TRBV18 and TRBJ2-7; no clear D gene. V gave up 3 bases and J gave up 5 bases, with 8 bases separating them. The CDR3 has 12 amino acids. Germline CDR1 is KGHSH and CDR2 is LQKENI. The CDR3 DNA is TGTGCCAGCTCACCGGAGCCAGACGAGCAGTACTTC. Encoded protein: CASSPEPDEQYF.

This chain uses TRBV10-3 with TRBJ2-3, with D maybe TRBD2 (5 bases). The V end was cut by 3 bases, the J end by 2 bases, with 15 bases between. There are 16 residues in the CDR3. Germline lookup yields CDR1 ENHRY and CDR2 SYGVKD. This chain's CDR3 is CAISEPTRGPTDTQYF. The CDR3 nucleotides read TGTGCCATCAGTGAACCCACTAGAGGACCCACAGATACGCAGTATTTT.

This chain uses TRBV7-9 with TRBJ2-5; either TRBD1 or TRBD2 may fit D (5 bases each). V was trimmed by 3 bases and J by 5 bases, leaving 13 bases between them. CDR1 and CDR2 from the germline V gene are SEHNR and FQNEAQ (reference sequence). This CDR3 has 14 residues. CDR3 bases: TGTGCCAGCAGCTTGAGGGGCACCCGGGAGACCCAGTACTTC. Translating gives CASSLRGTRETQYF.

The genes are TRBV20-1 and TRBJ1-5; the match to TRBD1 covers 7 bases. V gave up 1 base and J gave up 5 bases; unmatched junction bases: 2. The CDR3 loop spans 13 amino acids. Looked up from germline, CDR1 is DFQATT and CDR2 is SNEGSKA (reference sequence). The CDR3 sequence is CSARGDSDQPQHF. CDR3 DNA: TGCAGTGCTAGAGGGGACAGCGATCAGCCCCAGCATTTT.

The rearrangement joins TRBV6-2 or TRBV6-3 to TRBJ2-7, with D perhaps TRBD2 (6 bases). Germline CDR1 and CDR2: MNHEY and SVGEGT. Trimming stripped 5 bases from V and 4 bases from J, with 21 bases between. The length of the CDR3 is 16 residues. In DNA, the CDR3 is TGTGCCAGCAGTGGCCGACTAGTCCGCGAGGCGTACGAGCAGTACTTC. Translation: CASSGRLVREAYEQYF.

This chain uses TRBV29-1 with TRBJ2-1; the match to TRBD1 covers 7 bases. Germline assignment: CDR1 SQVTM and CDR2 ANQGSEA. The CDR3 extends over 12 amino acids. V gave up 7 bases and J gave up 7 bases; unmatched junction bases: 7. This chain's CDR3 is CSAKDRRNEQFF. For the CDR3, the DNA is TGCAGCGCCAAGGACAGGCGGAATGAGCAGTTCTTC.

This clonotype was seen only a few times. The chain links TRBV2 to TRBJ1-2, with D hard to call. The length of the CDR3 is 13 residues. CDR1 is SNHLY, CDR2 FYNNEI, per germline. V dropped 6 bases and J dropped 5 bases, with 13 bases sitting between them. The CDR3 nucleotides read TGTGCCAGCAGGAGCTTATCTCCATATGGCTACACCTTC. Protein sequence: CASRSLSPYGYTF.

This clonotype was seen ten or more times. V and J are TRBV12-3 or TRBV12-4 and TRBJ1-5; D is unclear. Trimming took 5 bases from V and 6 from J, leaving 5 bases between them. The CDR3 covers 11 residues. CDR3 loop: CASSAGQPQHF. CDR3 bases: TGTGCCAGCAGTGCCGGTCAGCCCCAGCATTTT.

This clonotype was counted between two and nine times. The V and J genes are TRBV20-1 and TRBJ2-1; D may match TRBD1 or TRBD2 (7 bases each). Looked up from germline, CDR1 is DFQATT and CDR2 is SNEGSKA (reference sequence). Trimming pared 6 bases from V and 4 bases from J, leaving 19 bases between. This CDR3 comprises 15 residues. The CDR3 DNA follows: TGCAGTGCCCCAGGGGGGGACAGTTTTTACAATGAGCAGTTCTTC. It yields the protein CSAPGGDSFYNEQFF.

This CDR3 reads CASSSRLGQLKETQYF. CDR3 nucleotides: TGTGCCAGCAGTAGCAGACTCGGACAGTTGAAAGAGACCCAGTACTTC. The V call is TRBV2, the J call TRBJ2-5; maybe TRBD1 (6 bases). CDR1 SNHLY and CDR2 FYNNEI come from the germline V gene. The CDR3 runs 16 residues. The V end lost 5 bases, the J end lost 3 bases, and 19 bases lay between the germline ends.

The V and J genes are TRBV14 and TRBJ2-3; TRBD2 aligns across 7 bases. The length of the CDR3 is 17 residues. The germline V gene has CDR1 SGHDN and CDR2 FVKESK. V gave up 0 bases and J gave up 4 bases; unmatched junction bases: 10. CDR3 sequence: CASSQDAREWRPDTQYF. CDR3 nucleotides: TGTGCCAGCAGCCAAGATGCGCGGGAGTGGAGGCCAGATACGCAGTATTTT.

CDR3 loop: CSVEDFGERSNEKLFF. DNA of the CDR3: TGCAGCGTTGAAGATTTTGGAGAGAGGTCTAATGAAAAACTGTTTTTT. The chain carries TRBV29-1 and TRBJ1-4; D unclear. The CDR3 spans 16 residues. The germline CDR1 and CDR2 sequences are SQVTM and ANQGSEA. With 0 bases removed from V and 3 bases from J, the gap between germline ends came to 14 bases.

V gene TRBV20-1 combines with J gene TRBJ2-7; 9 nucleotides align to TRBD2. Looked up from germline, CDR1 is DFQATT and CDR2 is SNEGSKA (reference sequence). V lost 6 bases and J lost 6; bases outside the gene matches: 12. This CDR3 comprises 14 residues. The chain's CDR3 is CSAVSGRFPFEQYF. CDR3 DNA: TGCAGTGCGGTTAGCGGGAGATTCCCCTTCGAGCAGTACTTC.

The table lists this clonotype with a few counts. The V gene is TRBV5-1, the J gene TRBJ2-4; 9 nucleotides align to TRBD1. From germline, CDR1 is SGHRS and CDR2 YFSETQ. After removal of 2 bases from V and 8 bases from J, the junction contained 11 bases not matched to a gene. This CDR3 is 16 amino acids long. CDR3 DNA sequence: TGCGCCAGCAGCTTACAGGGGGCCCCGAGTCTGGACATTCAGTACTTC. Its translation is CASSLQGAPSLDIQYF.

This clonotype was seen a few times. The gene calls are TRBV27 and TRBJ2-1; 7 nucleotides line up with TRBD1. The CDR3 loop spans 14 amino acids. V lost 6 bases to trimming and J lost 8 bases; unmatched junction nucleotides: 10. From germline, CDR1 is MNHEY and CDR2 SMNVEV (reference sequence). The CDR3 nucleotides read TGTGCCAGCAGCTCCACAGGGGTTGGGCATGAGCAGTTCTTC. Translating gives CASSSTGVGHEQFF.

The chain employs TRBV29-1 and TRBJ1-1; TRBD1 agrees at 7 bases. CDR1 is SQVTM, CDR2 ANQGSEA, per germline. This CDR3 is built from 17 residues. J lost 5 bases, V lost 7 bases, and 22 bases had no gene match. The CDR3 here is CSERRRDSTRKRTEAFF. CDR3 nucleotide sequence: TGCAGCGAACGCCGCCGGGACAGCACTCGTAAGAGGACTGAAGCTTTCTTT.